This T cell receptor (beta chain) was documented in a study of T cells in Graves' hyperthyroidism and ophthalmopathy. Hyperthyroidism had been newly diagnosed in patients aged 18 to 65, and its duration was under 2 months. This CDR3 contains 16 residues. V was trimmed by 5 bases and J by 2 bases, leaving 16 bases between them. Germline-derived CDR1 and CDR2 are MNHEY and SVGEGT. Regions amplified from RNA transcripts were the TCR beta CDR3 regions. During a first-round RT-PCR of the TCR CDR3, the HTBI primer set was used. Each CDR3 protein gets one entry after TCRdb re-called the multiplex PCR reads with MiXCR. The top ten clones hold around 67% of a sample with about 360,000 distinct CDR3 sequences, 25% of them seen once.

This rearrangement joins TRBV6-2 or TRBV6-3 to TRBJ2-1; D remains ambiguous. The clonotype was recovered from a man aged 45-65 years with Graves' hyperthyroidism. Source material: blood. The CDR3 DNA follows: TGTGCCAGCAGTCACCGTTCCACCTATACCTACAATGAGCAGTTCTTC. This encodes CASSHRSTYTYNEQFF.